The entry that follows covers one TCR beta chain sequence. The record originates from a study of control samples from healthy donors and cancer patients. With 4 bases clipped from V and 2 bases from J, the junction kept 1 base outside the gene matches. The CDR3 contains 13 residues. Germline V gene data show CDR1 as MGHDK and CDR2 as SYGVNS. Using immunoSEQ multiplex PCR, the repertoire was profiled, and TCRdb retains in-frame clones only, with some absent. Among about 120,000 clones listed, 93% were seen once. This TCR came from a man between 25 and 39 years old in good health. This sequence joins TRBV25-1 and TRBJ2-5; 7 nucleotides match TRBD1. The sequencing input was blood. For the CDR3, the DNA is TGTGCCAGCAGTGGGACAGGACAAGAGACCCAGTACTTC. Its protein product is CASSGTGQETQYF.